Listed below are T cell receptor beta chains from one sample, sequenced in a study of cytomegalovirus exposure and HLA in healthy donors. Generated by immunoSEQ multiplex PCR, the TCRdb table keeps only in-frame clones and is missing some. The data show some 200,000 clones, about 80% seen once. Sequencing was done on a sample of PBMCs. The source of these receptors is a woman between 40 and 55 years old in good health and CMV-seronegative. The CDR3 runs from the conserved cysteine through the conserved F or W. A D gene is named only where the DNA matches it firmly. Not every row has a clone size; where given, it reads once, few, many or a size class.

v_call	d_call	clone_size	j_call	cdr3_aa	cdr3_nt
TRBV2	NA	NA	TRBJ2-3	CASSDTRVVADTQYF	TGTGCCAGCAGTGATACTAGGGTGGTCGCAGATACGCAGTATTTT
TRBV18	TRBD1	NA	TRBJ2-3	CASSPWTGGSSSTDTQYF	TGTGCCAGCTCACCATGGACAGGGGGCTCGTCTAGCACAGATACGCAGTATTTT
TRBV10-3	NA	NA	TRBJ2-5	CAIGGVGEQYF	TGTGCCATCGGTGGGGTCGGGGAGCAGTACTTC
TRBV13	TRBD2	NA	TRBJ2-5	CASSLVAGVEETQYF	TGTGCCAGCAGCTTAGTAGCGGGGGTCGAAGAGACCCAGTACTTC
TRBV29-1	NA	NA	TRBJ2-7	CSVGTPRDYEQYF	TGCAGCGTGGGGACACCCAGGGACTACGAGCAGTACTTC
TRBV5-1	NA	NA	TRBJ1-3	CASSLGGGSGNTIYF	TGCGCCAGCAGCTTGGGCGGTGGCTCTGGAAACACCATATATTTT
TRBV6-1	TRBD1	NA	TRBJ2-7	CASSDARGLHEQYF	TGTGCCAGCAGTGATGCCAGGGGGCTCCACGAGCAGTACTTC
TRBV19	NA	NA	TRBJ2-7	CASSPGTLETYEQYF	TGTGCCAGTAGCCCTGGGACTCTGGAGACCTACGAGCAGTACTTC
TRBV29-1	NA	NA	TRBJ2-1	CSVAGYNEQFF	TGCAGCGTTGCAGGTTACAATGAGCAGTTCTTC
TRBV4-1	NA	NA	TRBJ1-5	CASSQEEGNQPQHF	TGCGCCAGCAGCCAAGAAGAGGGAAATCAGCCCCAGCATTTT
TRBV6-1	NA	NA	TRBJ1-4	CASSEALRMGRTNEKLFF	TGTGCCAGCAGTGAAGCGCTTCGTATGGGCCGCACTAATGAAAAACTGTTTTTT
TRBV5-5	NA	NA	TRBJ1-1	CASSLAVGGNTEAFF	TGTGCCAGCAGCTTGGCAGTAGGGGGGAACACTGAAGCTTTCTTT
TRBV6-6	TRBD1	NA	TRBJ1-2	CASSFYRTGGVFGYTF	TGTGCCAGCAGTTTCTATAGGACAGGGGGGGTCTTTGGCTACACCTTC
TRBV6-5	NA	few	TRBJ2-5	CASSFRLSKETQYF	TGTGCCAGCAGCTTCAGACTATCAAAAGAGACCCAGTACTTC
TRBV5-1	TRBD2	NA	TRBJ2-4	CASSPGLGPNIQYF	TGCGCCAGCAGCCCCGGACTAGGCCCAAACATTCAGTACTTC